One and the same sample provided the 23 T cell receptor beta chains below, sequenced in a study of shared clonotypes between healthy human individuals. The data were produced by immunoSEQ multiplex PCR, yet TCRdb's version contains in-frame clones alone and is incomplete. The sample yields approximately 2,200,000 clones, approximately 94% seen once. Naive CD8 cells were CD45RO-negative, positively selected for CCR7, excluding terminally differentiated effector memory CD45RA+ cells. The sample taken for sequencing was naive CD8+ T cells from PBMCs. The receptor set was obtained from a man aged 18 to 30 in good health. Some clones in this sample may be carry-over from other donors' samples.

This clone was counted a single time. J is TRBJ2-1 and V is TRBV5-1; tentatively, D is TRBD1 (6 bases). V dropped 4 bases and J dropped 2 bases, with 16 bases sitting between them. The CDR3 length is 16 residues. Per the germline V gene, CDR1 is SGHRS and CDR2 is YFSETQ. This CDR3 is CASSTGQPGAYNEQFF. CDR3 in DNA: TGCGCCAGCAGCACGGGACAACCTGGGGCCTACAATGAGCAGTTCTTC.

V and J are TRBV15 and TRBJ1-5, with D tentatively TRBD1 (5 bases). Germline lookup yields CDR1 LNHNV and CDR2 YYDKDF (reference sequence). Trimming stripped 0 bases from V and 3 bases from J, with 15 bases between. The CDR3 sequence is 17 residues long. CDR3 region: CATSRDRLGVNNQPQHF. CDR3 coding DNA: TGTGCCACCAGCAGAGATCGGCTGGGGGTTAACAATCAGCCCCAGCATTTT.

The chain is built from TRBV29-1 and TRBJ1-3; 7 positions agree with TRBD1. V shed 6 bases and J 1 base; nucleotides not matched to a gene: 15. This CDR3 is built from 17 residues. Germline V gene sequence: CDR1 SQVTM, CDR2 ANQGSEA. CDR3 in amino acids: CSVQGVLGGGSGNTIYF. CDR3 in DNA: TGCAGCGTCCAGGGGGTTTTGGGGGGCGGGTCTGGAAACACCATATATTTT.

This chain uses TRBV28 with TRBJ2-3, with D unclear. Trimming pared 11 bases from V and 1 base from J, leaving 7 bases between. Germline CDR1 reads MDHEN; CDR2 reads SYDVKM. The CDR3 loop spans 11 amino acids. CDR3 DNA sequence: TGTGCCGCTTTCGGCACAGATACGCAGTATTTT. Translating it yields CAAFGTDTQYF.

This clone has a single count. The DNA of the CDR3 is TGCGCCAGCAGCGCGGCGGCGTGGGCAGATACGCAGTATTTT. It translates to CASSAAAWADTQYF. The chain couples TRBV5-1 to TRBJ2-3, with unresolved D. The V and J ends lost 4 bases and 4 bases respectively, with 13 bases between them. Germline CDR1 is SGHRS and CDR2 is YFSETQ. CDR3 length: 14 amino acids.

V and J are TRBV7-9 and TRBJ1-2; D is uncertain. Trimming removed 8 bases at V and 6 bases at J, with 13 bases between. The V gene's germline CDR1 is SEHNR and CDR2 FQNEAQ (reference sequence). This CDR3 spans 12 amino acids. CDR3: CASFGLADGYTF. As DNA, the CDR3 is TGTGCCAGCTTCGGACTGGCGGATGGCTACACCTTC.

A note on this clone: In the same sample, other DNA sequences code for this CDR3. This rearrangement joins TRBV7-9 to TRBJ2-2, with a weak D call TRBD2 (6 bases). The length of the CDR3 is 15 residues. Trimming stripped 1 base from V and 2 bases from J, with 8 bases between. The germline CDR1 and CDR2 sequences are SEHNR and FQNEAQ (reference sequence). CDR3 in amino acids: CASSLDGSNTGELFF. CDR3 in DNA: TGTGCCAGCAGCTTAGACGGGAGTAACACCGGGGAGCTGTTTTTT.

The rearrangement links TRBV5-1 to TRBJ2-1; 10 bases line up with TRBD2. CDR3 size: 13 residues. Germline assignment: CDR1 SGHRS and CDR2 YFSETQ. J was trimmed by 4 bases and V by 7 bases; bases with no gene match: 2. CDR3 loop: CASQREGYNEQFF. The CDR3 DNA reads TGCGCCAGCCAGCGGGAGGGGTACAATGAGCAGTTCTTC. Full variable domain (rest looked up from reference TRBV5-1 and TRBJ2-1): KAGVTQTPRYLIKTRGQQVTLSCSPISGHRSVSWYQQTPGQGLQFLFEYFSETQRNKGNFPGRFSGRQFSNSRSEMNVSTLELGDSALYLCASQREGYNEQFFGPGTRLTVL.

The chain carries TRBV19 and TRBJ1-1, with D maybe TRBD1 (5 bases). Germline loops: CDR1 LNHDA, CDR2 SQIVND (reference sequence). Deletions cut 9 bases from V and 4 bases from J, with 15 bases between. This CDR3 comprises 13 residues. CDR3 nucleotides: TGTGCCAGCCAAACCCCGGGGGGCACTGAAGCTTTCTTT. Protein sequence: CASQTPGGTEAFF.

The rearrangement uses TRBV7-9 and TRBJ1-1, with a possible D match to TRBD1 (5 bases). The CDR3 sequence is 14 residues long. Per the germline V gene, CDR1 is SEHNR and CDR2 is FQNEAQ (reference sequence). V gave up 5 bases and J gave up 2 bases, with 12 bases separating them. DNA for the CDR3: TGTGCCAGCAGCCAACAGGACCACAACACTGAAGCTTTCTTT. Translating gives CASSQQDHNTEAFF.

Details on this clone: This same CDR3 is encoded by further DNA sequences in the sample. The V gene is TRBV27, the J gene TRBJ2-3; 7 nucleotides agree with TRBD2. The germline V gene has CDR1 MNHEY and CDR2 SMNVEV (reference sequence). The CDR3 is 13 amino acids. V lost 5 bases and J lost 5; bases outside the gene matches: 4. The CDR3 nucleotides read TGTGCCAGCAGTCCCCGGGGGGTAGATACGCAGTATTTT. Translation: CASSPRGVDTQYF.

The gene calls are TRBV4-2 and TRBJ2-3, with TRBD2 matching over 8 bases. Germline V gene sequence: CDR1 LGHNA, CDR2 YNFKEQ. V shed 5 bases and J 2 bases; nucleotides not matched to a gene: 12. The CDR3 consists of 17 residues. The CDR3 protein is CASSSQGWREDTDTQYF. The CDR3 nucleotides are TGTGCCAGCAGCAGCCAAGGGTGGCGGGAGGACACAGATACGCAGTATTTT.

The genes are TRBV27 and TRBJ2-7; tentatively, D is TRBD1 or TRBD2 (5 bases each). There are 16 residues in the CDR3. The germline gives CDR1 MNHEY, CDR2 SMNVEV (reference sequence). Trimming removed 5 bases at V and 0 bases at J, with 17 bases between. Here the CDR3 DNA reads TGTGCCAGCAGTGTCGGGGCAGACCATCTCTCCTACGAGCAGTACTTC. Its translation is CASSVGADHLSYEQYF.

The chain has TRBV5-6 and TRBJ1-1; weak D call: TRBD1 (6 bases). The CDR3 spans 13 residues. From germline, CDR1 is SGHDT and CDR2 YYEEEE. Trimming removed 3 bases at V and 9 bases at J, with 15 bases between. DNA of the CDR3: TGTGCCAGCAGCTGGACCCCCGGGGGGCAAGCTTTCTTT. Translating it yields CASSWTPGGQAFF.

The V and J genes are TRBV5-4 and TRBJ2-1; 9 nucleotides match TRBD2. The CDR3 is 16 residues long. V lost 3 bases to trimming and J lost 7 bases; unmatched junction nucleotides: 11. CDR1 and CDR2 (germline): SGHNT, YYREEE (reference sequence). CDR3 loop: CASSSTPLAGQNEQFF. CDR3 in DNA: TGTGCCAGCAGCTCGACCCCCCTAGCGGGACAAAATGAGCAGTTCTTC.

The chain carries TRBV25-1 and TRBJ1-2; 7 nucleotides agree with TRBD1. The germline V gene has CDR1 MGHDK and CDR2 SYGVNS. The CDR3 has 14 residues. V shed 1 base and J 8 bases; nucleotides not matched to a gene: 7. The CDR3 loop reads CASSESETGRGYTF. The CDR3 DNA reads as TGTGCCAGCAGTGAATCCGAGACAGGGAGGGGCTACACCTTC.

CDR3 DNA sequence: TGTGCCAGCAGCACGGGGGGACTAGCTGGGGAGCAGTTCTTC. It is translated as CASSTGGLAGEQFF. The chain joins TRBV7-9 to TRBJ2-1; 9 positions match TRBD2. CDR1 is SEHNR, CDR2 FQNEAQ, per germline (reference sequence). The CDR3 extends over 14 amino acids. The V and J ends lost 5 bases and 10 bases, in that order; junction bases with no gene match: 9.

This chain connects TRBV28 to TRBJ1-1, with D possibly being TRBD1 (5 bases). The CDR3 covers 16 residues. Germline V gene sequence: CDR1 MDHEN, CDR2 SYDVKM. Trimming took 3 bases from V and 11 from J, leaving 25 bases between them. The CDR3 sequence is CASSLTSTGTGILAFF. CDR3 coding DNA: TGTGCCAGCAGTTTGACATCTACGGGGACTGGTATTTTGGCTTTCTTT.

V is TRBV28 and J is TRBJ2-1, with D tentatively TRBD2 (6 bases). Trimming removed 0 bases from V and 7 bases from J, with 10 bases in between. There are 14 residues in the CDR3. Looked up from germline, CDR1 is MDHEN and CDR2 is SYDVKM. The CDR3 reads CASSLWGGVNEQFF. As DNA, the CDR3 is TGTGCCAGCAGTTTATGGGGCGGGGTGAATGAGCAGTTCTTC.

V and J are TRBV11-2 and TRBJ2-1, with D possibly matching TRBD1 (6 bases). The CDR3 has 17 amino acids. Per the germline V gene, CDR1 is SGHAT and CDR2 is FQNNGV. V lost 3 bases to trimming and J lost 9 bases, with 24 bases between them. The CDR3 DNA is TGTGCCAGCAGCTTGTCCGACAGGTCGGCAACCGTGGGTGAGCAGTTCTTC. It yields the protein CASSLSDRSATVGEQFF.

The chain is built from TRBV19 and TRBJ2-3, with TRBD1 identical over 8 bases. The length of the CDR3 is 15 residues. The V gene's germline CDR1 is LNHDA and CDR2 SQIVND (reference sequence). V was pared by 6 bases and J by 3 bases, with 8 bases of the junction left unmatched. This CDR3 reads CASSPDREETDTQYF. The CDR3 DNA follows: TGTGCCAGTAGCCCGGACAGGGAAGAGACAGATACGCAGTATTTT.

The rearrangement uses TRBV5-5 and TRBJ1-5, with D possibly TRBD1 on 6 matching bases. The CDR3 has 15 amino acids. Trimming left V 5 bases short and J 6 bases short, with 18 bases between. CDR1 SGHKS and CDR2 YYEKEE come from the germline V gene (reference sequence). Written as DNA, the CDR3 is TGTGCCAGCAGTCCCATGGTGAGGGGGGGTCAGCCCCAGCATTTT. This sequence encodes CASSPMVRGGQPQHF.

V gene TRBV10-3 combines with J gene TRBJ1-4; D ambiguous. The CDR3 runs to 13 residues. Trimming pared 6 bases from V and 7 bases from J, leaving 12 bases between. From germline, CDR1 is ENHRY and CDR2 SYGVKD. CDR3 sequence: CAISAISSEKLFF. CDR3 nucleotide sequence: TGTGCCATCAGCGCAATTTCGAGTGAAAAACTGTTTTTT.